The entry below gives a single TCR beta chain sequence along with its context. Generated by immunoSEQ multiplex PCR, the TCRdb table keeps only in-frame clones and is missing some. The sample comprises tens of thousands of clones, 75% to 95% of which are singletons, and approximately 0.39% rests with the top ten. This entry comes from a study of technical replicates of blood from several donors. The CDR3 covers 18 residues. Germline-derived CDR1 and CDR2 are MDHEN and SYDVKM. V lost 7 bases and J lost 6, with 31 bases in between. Material for sequencing was T cells isolated from PBMCs. The chain links TRBV28 to TRBJ2-7; D gene unclear. The TCR comes from a human donor in good health. Here the CDR3 reads CASKEEAGPLNTRPEQYF. The CDR3 bases are TGTGCCAGCAAGGAAGAAGCAGGTCCTCTTAACACTCGGCCCGAGCAGTACTTC.